One sample yielded the 5 T cell receptor beta chains listed below, sequenced in a study of cytomegalovirus exposure and HLA in healthy donors. Primers: 60 Vbeta forward and 13 Jbeta reverse. Here immunoSEQ multiplex PCR was the method, and the copy in TCRdb shows in-frame clones only, minus some. In the table there are 100,000 to 150,000 clones, more than 65% of which are singletons. Sequencing used PBMCs. Receptors were obtained from a woman between 18 and 30 years old in good health and CMV-seropositive.

This chain uses TRBV12-5 with TRBJ2-5; D is unresolved. The germline V and J ends were trimmed by 0 bases and 4 bases, with 12 bases remaining between them. Germline CDR1 LGHNT, CDR2 FRNRAP. CDR3 length equals 15 residues. The CDR3 sequence: CASGLVEVGGETQYF. The CDR3 DNA follows: TGTGCTAGTGGTTTGGTAGAGGTGGGTGGAGAGACCCAGTACTTC.

The chain joins TRBV7-2 to TRBJ2-1, with unresolved D. Germline V gene sequence: CDR1 SGHTA, CDR2 FQGNSA. The CDR3 loop spans 14 amino acids. Between the trimmed V and J ends, which lost 4 bases and 6 bases, there was a span of 13 bases. The CDR3 loop reads CASSSSASSNEQFF. Written as DNA, the CDR3 is TGTGCCAGCAGCTCTTCGGCCTCTAGCAATGAGCAGTTCTTC. Full variable domain (outside the CDR3, taken from reference TRBV7-2 and TRBJ2-1): GAGVSQSPSNKVTEKGKDVELRCDPISGHTALYWYRQSLGQGLEFLIYFQGNSAPDKSGLPSDRFSAERTGGSVSTLTIQRTQQEDSAVYLCASSSSASSNEQFFGPGTRLTVL.

The chain couples TRBV21-1 to TRBJ1-1; TRBD1, the D gene given by the table, was not confirmed from the DNA. TRBV21-1 is annotated as a pseudogene. The CDR3 sequence is 15 residues long. The CDR3 DNA follows: TGTGCCAGCAGCAAGTGGAACAGGGTCAACACTGAAGCTTTCTTT. Its translation: CASSKWNRVNTEAFF.

V is TRBV5-1 and J is TRBJ2-1; 12 bases map to TRBD2. V shed 2 bases and J 8 bases; nucleotides not matched to a gene: 8. Germline assignment: CDR1 SGHRS and CDR2 YFSETQ. This CDR3 contains 16 residues. This CDR3 reads CASSFDTSGGFYEQFF. The CDR3, as DNA: TGCGCCAGCAGCTTCGACACTAGCGGGGGGTTTTATGAGCAGTTCTTC.

The chain joins TRBV30 to TRBJ1-4; D is perhaps TRBD1 (5 bases). CDR3 length: 16 amino acids. From germline, CDR1 is GTSNPN and CDR2 SVGIG (reference sequence). V was pared by 2 bases and J by 4 bases, with 17 bases between. The CDR3 nucleotides read TGTGCCTGGAGTCGGTTCCGGGGGGGGATTAATGAAAAACTGTTTTTT. Its protein product is CAWSRFRGGINEKLFF. Together with reference TRBV30 and TRBJ1-4, the CDR3 gives the full variable domain: SQTIHQWPATLVQPVGSPLSLECTVEGTSNPNLYWYRQAAGRGLQLLFYSVGIGQISSEVPQNLSASRPQDRQFILSSKKLLLSDSGFYLCAWSRFRGGINEKLFFGSGTQLSVL.